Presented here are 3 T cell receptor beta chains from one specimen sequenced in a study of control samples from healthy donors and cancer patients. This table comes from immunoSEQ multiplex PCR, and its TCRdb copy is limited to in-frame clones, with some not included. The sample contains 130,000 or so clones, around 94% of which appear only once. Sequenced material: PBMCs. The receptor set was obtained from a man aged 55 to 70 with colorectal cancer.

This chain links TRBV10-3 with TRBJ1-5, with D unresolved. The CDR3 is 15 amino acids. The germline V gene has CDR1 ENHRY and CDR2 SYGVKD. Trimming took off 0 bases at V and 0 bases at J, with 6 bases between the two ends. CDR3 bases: TGTGCCATCAGTGAGTCTGAGTATAGCAATCAGCCCCAGCATTTT. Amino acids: CAISESEYSNQPQHF.

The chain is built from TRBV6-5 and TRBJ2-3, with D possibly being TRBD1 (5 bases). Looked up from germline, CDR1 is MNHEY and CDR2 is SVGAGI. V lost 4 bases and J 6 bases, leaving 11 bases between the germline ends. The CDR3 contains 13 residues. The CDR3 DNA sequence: TGTGCCAGCAGTTCCAGGGAAAGTGATACGCAGTATTTT. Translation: CASSSRESDTQYF.

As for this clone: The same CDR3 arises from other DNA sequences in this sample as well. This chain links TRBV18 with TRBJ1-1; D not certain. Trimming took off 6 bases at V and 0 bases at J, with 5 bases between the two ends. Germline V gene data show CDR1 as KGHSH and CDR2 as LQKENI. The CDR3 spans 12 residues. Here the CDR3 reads CASSPMNTEAFF. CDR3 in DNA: TGTGCCAGCTCCCCAATGAACACTGAAGCTTTCTTT.